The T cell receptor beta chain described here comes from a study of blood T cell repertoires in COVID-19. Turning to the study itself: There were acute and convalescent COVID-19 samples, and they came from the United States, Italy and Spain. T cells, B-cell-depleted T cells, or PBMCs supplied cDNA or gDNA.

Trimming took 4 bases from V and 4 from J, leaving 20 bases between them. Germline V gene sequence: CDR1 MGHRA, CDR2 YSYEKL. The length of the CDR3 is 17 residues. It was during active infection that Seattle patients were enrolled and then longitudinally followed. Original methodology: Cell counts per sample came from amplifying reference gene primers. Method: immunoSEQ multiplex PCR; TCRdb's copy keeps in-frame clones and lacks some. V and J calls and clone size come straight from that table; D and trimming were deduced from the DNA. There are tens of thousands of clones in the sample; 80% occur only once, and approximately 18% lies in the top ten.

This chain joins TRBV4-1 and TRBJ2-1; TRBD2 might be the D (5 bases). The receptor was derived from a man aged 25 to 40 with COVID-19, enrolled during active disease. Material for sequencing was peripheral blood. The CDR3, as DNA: TGCGCCAGCAGCCCCCATACTAGGTCGGTCCTATACAATGAGCAGTTCTTC. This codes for CASSPHTRSVLYNEQFF.